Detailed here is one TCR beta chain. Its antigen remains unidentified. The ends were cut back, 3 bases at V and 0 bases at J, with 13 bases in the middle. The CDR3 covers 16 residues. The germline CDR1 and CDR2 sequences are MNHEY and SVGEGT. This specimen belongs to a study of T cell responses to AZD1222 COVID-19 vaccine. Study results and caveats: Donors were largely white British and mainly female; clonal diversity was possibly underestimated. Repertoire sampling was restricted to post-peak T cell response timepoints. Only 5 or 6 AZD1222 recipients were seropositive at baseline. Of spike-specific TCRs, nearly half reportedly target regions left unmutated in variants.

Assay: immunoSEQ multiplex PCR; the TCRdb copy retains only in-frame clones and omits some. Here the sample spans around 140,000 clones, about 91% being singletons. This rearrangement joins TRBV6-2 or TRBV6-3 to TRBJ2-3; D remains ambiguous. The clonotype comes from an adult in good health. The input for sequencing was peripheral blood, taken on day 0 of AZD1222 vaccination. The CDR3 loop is CASSYRGSDSTDTQYF. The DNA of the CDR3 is TGTGCCAGCAGTTATCGCGGATCGGATAGCACAGATACGCAGTATTTT.